The 8 T cell receptor beta chains listed next were all sequenced from one sample in a study of T cells in Graves' hyperthyroidism and ophthalmopathy. There were TCR beta CDR3 regions amplified from RNA transcripts. An initial round of RT-PCR targeting the TCR CDR3 relied on the HTBI primer set. A single record per CDR3 protein comes from TCRdb applying MiXCR to the multiplex PCR reads. The sample carries hundreds of thousands of distinct CDR3 sequences, around 15% recorded once. The sequencing sample was made of blood. The source of these receptors is a woman between 25 and 40 years old with Graves' hyperthyroidism.

This clonotype was found a few times. The gene calls are TRBV9 and TRBJ2-1; the match to TRBD2 covers 13 bases. Germline V gives CDR1 SGDLS, CDR2 YYNGEE. This CDR3 comprises 16 residues. The ends lost 4 bases at V and 8 bases at J; junction bases unmatched: 9. In DNA form, the CDR3 reads TGTGCCAGCAGCTTCCGGACTAGCGGGAGAAAGGATGAGCAGTTCTTC. Its translation is CASSFRTSGRKDEQFF.

This chain uses TRBV11-3 with TRBJ2-7; 7 nucleotides align to TRBD1. CDR1 is SGHNT, CDR2 YENEEA, per germline. The CDR3 spans 15 residues. The V gene end was trimmed by 4 bases and the J gene end by 0 bases; junction bases not matched to a gene: 6. The CDR3 protein is CASSSGTVTSYEQYF. The CDR3 nucleotides are TGTGCCAGCAGCTCCGGGACAGTCACCTCCTACGAGCAGTACTTC.

CDR3 coding DNA: TGTGCCAGCAGCCTATATAAGGTGGGCGGGCAAGAGACCCAGTACTTC. Translation: CASSLYKVGGQETQYF. V gene TRBV14 combines with J gene TRBJ2-5; TRBD2 might be the D (5 bases). This CDR3 comprises 16 residues. The V and J ends lost 4 bases and 2 bases respectively, with 17 bases between them. Germline values: CDR1 SGHDN, CDR2 FVKESK.

This clonotype was seen only a few times. The rearrangement uses TRBV9 and TRBJ1-3; D is unclear. V lost 0 bases and J 0 bases, leaving 7 bases between the germline ends. Germline CDR1 SGDLS, CDR2 YYNGEE. The CDR3 covers 15 residues. CDR3 region: CASSVVGSSGNTIYF. The CDR3 region has the DNA TGTGCCAGCAGCGTAGTTGGGAGCTCTGGAAACACCATATATTTT.

The rearrangement uses TRBV11-2 and TRBJ1-2, with TRBD1 identical over 8 bases. CDR1 and CDR2 from the germline V gene are SGHAT and FQNNGV. The V and J ends lost 5 bases and 3 bases, in that order; junction bases with no gene match: 8. The CDR3 contains 15 residues. The CDR3 here is CASSQARGRYYGYTF. In nucleotides, the CDR3 is TGTGCCAGCAGCCAAGCCAGGGGGCGCTACTATGGCTACACCTTC.

J is TRBJ2-1 and V is TRBV20-1; 7 bases agree with TRBD1. The ends lost 6 bases at V and 4 bases at J; junction bases unmatched: 12. CDR3 size: 15 residues. Germline V gene data show CDR1 as DFQATT and CDR2 as SNEGSKA (reference sequence). CDR3 in amino acids: CSAPQNRGYYNEQFF. In DNA form, the CDR3 reads TGCAGTGCCCCCCAGAACAGGGGTTATTACAATGAGCAGTTCTTC.

Concerning this clonotype: One end of the junction varies from germline; a read error may be responsible. The chain carries TRBV5-1 and TRBJ1-5, with 12 bases that match TRBD1. The CDR3 has 18 amino acids. CDR1 and CDR2 (germline): SGHRS, YFSETQ. The CDR3 reads CASSSRPGQGALSQLQHF. As DNA, the CDR3 is TGCGCCAGCAGCTCACGTCCGGGACAGGGGGCGCTCAGTCAGCTCCAGCATTTT.

A word on this clonotype: Given a much more abundant clone one base away, this may be a read error. The genes are TRBV6-1 and TRBJ2-7; D might be TRBD1 (6 bases). The CDR3 totals 14 residues. Germline-derived CDR1 and CDR2 are MNHNS and SASEGT. CDR3 protein: CAGSSQGRGYEQYF. The CDR3 bases are TGTGCCGGCAGCTCACAGGGAAGAGGATACGAGCAGTACTTC.